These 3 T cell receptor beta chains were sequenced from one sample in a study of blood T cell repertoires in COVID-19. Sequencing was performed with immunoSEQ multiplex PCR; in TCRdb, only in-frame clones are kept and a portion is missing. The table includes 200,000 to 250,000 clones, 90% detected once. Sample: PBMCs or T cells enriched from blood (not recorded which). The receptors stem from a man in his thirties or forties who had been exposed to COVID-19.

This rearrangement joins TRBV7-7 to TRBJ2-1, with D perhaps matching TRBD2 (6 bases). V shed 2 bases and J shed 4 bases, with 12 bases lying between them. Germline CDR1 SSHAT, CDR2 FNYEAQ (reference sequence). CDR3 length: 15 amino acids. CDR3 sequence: CASSLSTSQYNEQFF. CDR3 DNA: TGTGCCAGCAGCTTATCAACTAGCCAATACAATGAGCAGTTCTTC.

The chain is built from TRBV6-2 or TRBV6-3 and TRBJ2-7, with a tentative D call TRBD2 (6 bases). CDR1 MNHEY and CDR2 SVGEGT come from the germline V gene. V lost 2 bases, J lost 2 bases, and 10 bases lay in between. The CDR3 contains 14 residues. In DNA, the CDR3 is TGTGCCAGCAGTTACAGCGGGCCTACCTACGAGCAGTACTTC. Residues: CASSYSGPTYEQYF.

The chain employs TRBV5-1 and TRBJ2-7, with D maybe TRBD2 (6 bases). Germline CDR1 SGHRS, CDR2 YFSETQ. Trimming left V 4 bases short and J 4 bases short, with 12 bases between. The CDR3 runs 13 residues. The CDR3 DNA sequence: TGCGCCAGCAGCCCCTCCGGAGGGTACGAGCAGTACTTC. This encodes CASSPSGGYEQYF.